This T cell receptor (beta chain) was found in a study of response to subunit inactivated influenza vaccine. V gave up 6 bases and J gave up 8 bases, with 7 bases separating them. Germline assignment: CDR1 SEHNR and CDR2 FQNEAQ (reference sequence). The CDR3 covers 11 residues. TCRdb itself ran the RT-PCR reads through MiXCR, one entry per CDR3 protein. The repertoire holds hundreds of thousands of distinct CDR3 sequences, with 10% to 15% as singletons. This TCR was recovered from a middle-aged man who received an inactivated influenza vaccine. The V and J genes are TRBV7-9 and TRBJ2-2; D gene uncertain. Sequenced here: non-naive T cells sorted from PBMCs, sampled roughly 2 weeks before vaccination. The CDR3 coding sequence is TGTGCCAGCAGATTTGGGGGGGAGCTGTTTTTT. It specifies CASRFGGELFF.